This T cell receptor (beta chain) stems from a study of beta chain features in type 1 diabetes (dated by TCRdb to the late 2010s). Regarding the research as a whole: Patients and healthy donors did not differ in mean age, gender distribution, total cell number or subset yield. The study compared the TCRB repertoires of sorted circulating CD4+ T cell subsets in recently diagnosed type 1 diabetes patients with those in matched healthy donors. Across all samples, 90 million to 130 million sorted cells were examined, and cell number per subset correlated strongly with RNA yield. Whereas all 28 donors provided naive and central memory subsets, regulatory and stem cell-like memory subsets were isolated from just 8 patients and roughly 8 healthy donors.

This clone was recorded a few times. Its antigen remains unidentified. No per-base quality is available; no much larger clone lies one base away. All of the isolated RNA was reverse transcribed with the High Capacity cDNA Reverse Transcription Kit, so expressed TCRB transcripts were sequenced. Deep immunoSEQ sequencing was applied to naive, central memory and regulatory T cell samples, giving an average of approximately 3.8 million total reads per sample. After sorted cells were lysed in RLT buffer, RNA was extracted with DNase-treated RNeasy Micro or Mini kits, with the choice depending on cell number. To prevent cross-contamination, every cell subset was processed on its own, while patient and healthy donor samples were processed together. The immunoSEQ multiplex PCR was used to amplify TCRB sequences from cDNA, generating 87-bp fragments that spanned the CDR3 region. Sequencing of the amplicons was performed on the Illumina HiSeq platform. On the study's bioinformatics: Synthetic template baselines were used to correct PCR bias computationally, reads within Hamming distance 2 were collapsed together, and singletons that could not be merged were discarded. Reads were aligned to IMGT to assign V, D and J genes, CDR3 length, and insertions or deletions at six rearrangement sites. Clonotype counts were normalized to sorted cell number within each subset before computing true diversity and Gini coefficients with the tcR R package. Repertoire sharing was quantified using the overlap coefficient calculated on TCRB nucleotide sequences. As a proxy for the pre-selection repertoire, out-of-frame TCRB sequences from naive cells were analyzed. Imported from immuneACCESS, the table was reduced by TCRdb to in-frame sequences with V and J called. These copies leave out some clones; in studies compared against another copy, an unresolved V gene accounts for under half, and the cause of the remainder is not known. From that table come the V and J calls and clone size; the DNA was used to work out D and trimming. This sample is represented by roughly 500,000 clones; around 28% of them were singletons. The leading ten clones occupy about 0.065% of the sample.

V lost 3 bases and J lost 3 bases; the stretch between them is 14 bases long. The germline V gene provides CDR1 SQVTM and CDR2 ANQGSEA. There are 14 amino acids in the CDR3, from cysteine to phenylalanine inclusive. Of all the DNA, just the CDR3 is kept, 42 bases in frame from base 1. Overall study outcomes, separate from this receptor: Sequencing cDNA rather than genomic DNA could over-represent highly expressing activated cells, although activation and CD3 levels did not differ between groups. Patients with type 1 diabetes made fewer insertions and deleted more nucleotides at VDJ recombination sites, implying thymic rearrangement abnormalities. Naive, central memory and regulatory TCRB repertoires appeared more similar among patients than among healthy donors. Because small numbers of individuals were included in the HLA sub-analyses, any influence of HLA type on TCRB rearrangement was left unresolved. PCR may preferentially amplify shorter templates, but because patient and control samples were amplified and corrected together, any resulting skew would affect both groups equally. Type 1 diabetes patients showed a moderate but significant shortening of TCRB CDR3 length in all four CD4+ subsets.

From each donor, a single peripheral blood sample of about 116 mL on average was drawn into heparinised tubes. Naive, central memory, regulatory and stem cell-like memory CD4+ T cells were sorted on a BD FACSAria II using a panel including CD45RO, CCR7, CD25, CD127, CD95 and CD27. A purity above 98% was achieved for all sorted populations. Right away, PBMCs were isolated by Lymphoprep density gradient centrifugation and were stained directly, with no culture step. So that batch effects would be minimized, each experiment stained and sorted samples in pairs, pairing one healthy donor with one patient.

Sequencing was carried out using naive CD4+ T cells from blood. The meaning of the sample's cell subset or site label: true naive CD4+ T cells. The chain joins TRBV29-1 to TRBJ1-1, and perhaps TRBD1 as D gene, on 6 matching bases. The clonotype comes from a man between 18 and 29 years old in good health. The sequenced DNA: TGCAGCGTTGACAGGGGAGGACGTTACACTGAAGCTTTCTTT. This encodes CSVDRGGRYTEAFF.